This T cell receptor beta chain was sequenced in a study of CD8+ T cells in alopecia areata. Described treatment: oral pan-JAK inhibitor, 5-10 mg twice daily. V lost 1 base and J lost 5; bases outside the gene matches: 5. Looked up from germline, CDR1 is SGHNT and CDR2 is YYREEE (reference sequence). The CDR3 covers 14 residues. A few counts support this clone. Sequencing templates came from extracted RNA that was reverse transcribed into cDNA. Generated by immunoSEQ multiplex PCR, the TCRdb table keeps only in-frame clones and is missing some. The sample contains 180,000 or so clones, about three fifths of which appear only once.

Specimen: CD4+ T cells sorted from blood, collected between weeks 55 and 65, from a patient treated with tofacitinib. The chain uses TRBV5-4 and TRBJ2-5; 7 nucleotides agree with TRBD1. The receptor's source is a human donor with alopecia areata. CDR3 coding DNA: TGTGCCAGCAGCTTGACAGGGGAGAAGGAGACCCAGTACTTC. Protein: CASSLTGEKETQYF.